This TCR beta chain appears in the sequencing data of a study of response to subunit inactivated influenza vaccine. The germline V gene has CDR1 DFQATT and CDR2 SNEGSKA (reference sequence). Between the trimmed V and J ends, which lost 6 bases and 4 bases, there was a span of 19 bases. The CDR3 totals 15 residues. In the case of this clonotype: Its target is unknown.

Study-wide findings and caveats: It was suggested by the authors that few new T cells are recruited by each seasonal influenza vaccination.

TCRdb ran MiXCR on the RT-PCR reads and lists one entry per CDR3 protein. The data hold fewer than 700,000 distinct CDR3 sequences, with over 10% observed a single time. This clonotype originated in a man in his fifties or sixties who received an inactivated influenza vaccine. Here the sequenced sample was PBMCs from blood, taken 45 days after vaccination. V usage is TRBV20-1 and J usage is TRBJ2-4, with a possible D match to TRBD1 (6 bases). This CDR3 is CSAKETGDLKNIQYF. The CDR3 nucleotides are TGCAGTGCCAAAGAGACAGGAGACCTGAAAAACATTCAGTACTTC.